These T cell receptor beta chains were read from a single sample in a study of regulatory T cells in long-lasting Graves disease. A single record per CDR3 protein comes from TCRdb applying MiXCR to the multiplex PCR reads. Among hundreds of thousands of distinct CDR3 sequences, 15% to 20% were seen once, and the ten largest hold 25% to 30%. These data were likewise used in another study, on T cells in Graves' hyperthyroidism and ophthalmopathy.

The sample in question was peripheral blood mononuclear cells (PBMCs), obtained at new diagnosis, from a patient treated with antithyroid drugs. Source of these receptors: a middle-aged man with Graves disease. Each CDR3 is given with its conserved first and last residue. A D gene is named only where the DNA matches it firmly. Size is stated for part of the rows, as once, few or many counts, or as a class when the clone is expanded.

>many|TRBV28|TRBJ2-4|15|NA
CASSPTTLAKNIQYF
TGTGCCAGCAGTCCAACAACGCTAGCCAAAAACATTCAGTACTTC
>NA|TRBV2|TRBJ2-3|14|NA
CATLPGRWTDTQYF
TGTGCCACTTTACCAGGGAGGTGGACAGATACGCAGTATTTT
>few|TRBV9|TRBJ1-2|14|TRBD1
CASSVGQGNYGYTF
TGTGCCAGCAGCGTAGGACAGGGGAACTATGGCTACACCTTC
>many|TRBV28|TRBJ1-4|14|NA
CASSRQSGNEKLFF
TGTGCCAGCAGTCGACAGAGTGGTAATGAAAAACTGTTTTTT
>many|TRBV6-1|TRBJ1-1|13|NA
CASMIQGNTEAFF
TGTGCCAGCATGATTCAGGGTAACACTGAAGCTTTCTTT
>many|TRBV5-1|TRBJ2-1|17|NA
CASSPRVTGASYNEQFF
TGCGCCAGCAGCCCACGAGTAACGGGGGCCTCCTACAATGAGCAGTTCTTC
>many|TRBV29-1|TRBJ1-1|13|TRBD1
CSGHGTANTEAFF
TGCAGCGGCCACGGGACAGCGAACACTGAAGCTTTCTTT
>many|TRBV5-1|TRBJ1-1|15|NA
CASSSTRDGNTEAFF
TGCGCCAGCAGCTCCACCAGGGACGGGAACACTGAAGCTTTCTTT
>many|TRBV7-9|TRBJ2-1|13|NA
CASSQAQYNEQFF
TGTGCCAGCAGCCAGGCCCAGTACAATGAGCAGTTCTTC
>few|TRBV7-2|TRBJ1-5|14|NA
CASSLMGGPQPQHF
TGTGCCAGCAGCTTAATGGGGGGGCCCCAGCCCCAGCATTTT
>once|TRBV9|TRBJ2-1|16|TRBD1
CASSVVGQGAYNEQFF
TGTGCCAGCAGCGTAGTGGGACAGGGGGCTTACAATGAGCAGTTCTTC
>NA|TRBV5-1|TRBJ2-5|15|TRBD1
CASSLETQGGETQYF
TGCGCCAGCAGCTTGGAAACACAGGGGGGAGAGACCCAGTACTTC
>NA|TRBV12-3/TRBV12-4|TRBJ1-4|18|TRBD1
CASTPGTGRGATNEKLFF
TGTGCCAGCACCCCGGGGACAGGGCGGGGGGCAACTAATGAAAAGCTGTTTTTT
>many|TRBV11-1|TRBJ1-2|13|TRBD1
CASSFNRGRGYTF
TGTGCCAGCAGCTTCAACAGGGGGCGTGGCTACACCTTC
>few|TRBV5-6|TRBJ2-7|14|NA
CASSVRLDTYEQYF
TGTGCCAGCAGCGTGCGACTGGATACCTACGAGCAGTACTTC
>many|TRBV2|TRBJ2-3|14|NA
CASSRTGITDTQYF
TGTGCCAGCAGCCGAACAGGGATCACAGATACGCAGTATTTT
>many|TRBV20-1|TRBJ1-1|10|NA
CSASVTEAFF
TGCAGTGCTAGCGTCACTGAAGCTTTCTTT
>NA|TRBV10-2|TRBJ1-6|15|NA
CASSESTWAASPLHF
TGCGCCAGCAGTGAGTCGACATGGGCTGCTTCACCCCTCCACTTT
>many|TRBV3-1|TRBJ2-7|13|TRBD1
CASSQTGGYEQYF
TGTGCCAGCAGCCAGACAGGGGGCTACGAGCAGTACTTC
>NA|TRBV6-2/TRBV6-3|TRBJ1-6|16|NA
CAGPPGDNRKRRALHF
TGTGCCGGGCCCCCGGGCGATAACAGGAAGAGGAGGGCCCTCCACTTT
>NA|TRBV9|TRBJ1-1|14|TRBD1
CASSAPGGNTEAFF
TGTGCCAGCAGCGCCCCAGGGGGGAACACTGAAGCTTTCTTT
>once|TRBV5-6|TRBJ1-4|13|NA
CASTYGRDEKLFF
TGTGCCAGCACCTACGGTAGAGATGAAAAACTGTTTTTT
>many|TRBV28|TRBJ2-7|13|TRBD1
CASRQGRVYEQYF
TGTGCCAGCAGACAGGGGCGCGTCTACGAGCAGTACTTC
>many|TRBV7-9|TRBJ1-3|14|NA
CASSLTQQRNTIYF
TGTGCCAGCAGCTTAACTCAACAGCGAAACACCATATATTTT
>many|TRBV13|TRBJ1-1|19|NA
CASSSPYGGHLGSYTEAFF
TGTGCCAGCAGCTCCCCGTACGGCGGACACCTCGGTTCATACACTGAAGCTTTCTTT
>many|TRBV30|TRBJ2-3|13|NA
CAWRGAAADTQYF
TGTGCCTGGAGGGGGGCGGCCGCAGATACGCAGTATTTT
>NA|TRBV19|TRBJ2-1|14|NA
CASSIATGSNEQFF
TGTGCCAGTAGTATAGCCACCGGTTCCAATGAGCAGTTCTTC
>few|TRBV2|TRBJ2-1|15|NA
CASSVERGAYNEQCF
TGTGCCAGCAGTGTCGAACGGGGAGCCTACAATGAGCAGTGCTTC
>few|TRBV4-3|TRBJ2-7|16|TRBD2
CASSQSMGRATGEQYF
TGCGCCAGCAGCCAAAGTATGGGGAGGGCGACCGGCGAGCAGTACTTC
>many|TRBV2|TRBJ1-2|12|NA
CASARSGYGYTF
TGTGCCAGCGCCAGGAGTGGCTATGGCTACACCTTC
>many|TRBV20-1|TRBJ2-7|13|TRBD1
CSASMDRFGEQYF
TGCAGTGCTAGTATGGACAGGTTCGGCGAGCAGTACTTC
>many|TRBV30|TRBJ1-5|12|NA
CAWGSHYQPQHF
TGTGCCTGGGGTTCCCATTATCAGCCCCAGCATTTT
>NA|TRBV29-1|TRBJ2-2|13|NA
CSVEDISTGELFF
TGCAGCGTTGAAGATATCTCCACCGGGGAGCTGTTTTTT
>NA|TRBV29-1|TRBJ2-2|13|TRBD1
CSVLQGATGELFF
TGCAGCGTTCTCCAGGGGGCAACCGGGGAGCTGTTTTTT
>NA|TRBV10-3|TRBJ2-2|16|NA
CAISERGSAVTGELFF
TGTGCCATCAGTGAGCGAGGGTCGGCAGTCACCGGGGAGCTGTTTTTT